The T cell receptor (beta chain) described here comes from a study of response to subunit inactivated influenza vaccine. TCRdb re-analysed the RT-PCR reads in MiXCR, keeping a single row per CDR3 protein. The sample holds around 540,000 distinct CDR3 sequences, 12% seen once. Study-wide results and limits: Authors suggested that a seasonal influenza vaccination recruits few new T cells each time.

This clonotype was detected only a few times. Its specificity is unknown. The CDR3 runs to 13 residues. The V gene end was trimmed by 10 bases and the J gene end by 0 bases; junction bases not matched to a gene: 3. Looked up from germline, CDR1 is MNHNY and CDR2 is SVGAGI (reference sequence). The sample here was PBMCs from blood, taken on the day of vaccination. The gene calls are TRBV6-6 and TRBJ2-7; 10 bases agree with TRBD2. The source is a man aged 45-65 years who received an inactivated influenza vaccine. The CDR3 DNA reads as TGTGCCACCCTAGCGGGGGCCTCCTACGAGCAGTACTTC. It specifies CATLAGASYEQYF.